One sample yielded the 19 T cell receptor beta chains listed below, sequenced in a study of blood T cell repertoires in COVID-19. Clones were read by immunoSEQ multiplex PCR, and TCRdb kept only the in-frame ones, dropping some. Among approximately 130,000 clones listed, over 70% were seen once. Material for sequencing was peripheral blood. All receptors come from a man older than 75 with active or convalescent COVID-19.

This chain uses TRBV6-5 with TRBJ2-5; TRBD1 might be the D (5 bases). Per the germline V gene, CDR1 is MNHEY and CDR2 is SVGAGI. The CDR3 runs to 13 residues. The CDR3 DNA reads TGTGGTTTTGGGGCTAGGGGACAAGAGACCCAGTACTTC. It specifies CGFGARGQETQYF.

This clone was detected once. The chain joins TRBV2 to TRBJ1-5; 10 bases are a match to TRBD1. The CDR3 is 15 amino acids. V lost 5 bases to trimming and J lost 6 bases; unmatched junction nucleotides: 7. Germline values: CDR1 SNHLY, CDR2 FYNNEI. CDR3 sequence (DNA): TGTGCCAGCAGTCCAGACAGGGGGCAGGGTCAGCCCCAGCATTTT. The encoded protein is CASSPDRGQGQPQHF.

As DNA, the CDR3 is TGTGCCAGCAGCTTGGCCGGGGGGATGAGTGGAAACACCATATATTTT. Translating gives CASSLAGGMSGNTIYF. This chain links TRBV5-4 with TRBJ1-3, with D possibly being TRBD1 (5 bases). CDR3 length: 16 amino acids. Germline lookup yields CDR1 SGHNT and CDR2 YYREEE (reference sequence). The germline V and J ends were trimmed by 0 bases and 3 bases, with 13 bases remaining between them.

The chain employs TRBV7-9 and TRBJ1-3; D not resolved. The CDR3 loop spans 13 amino acids. With 4 bases removed from V and 6 bases from J, the gap between germline ends came to 10 bases. Looked up from germline, CDR1 is SEHNR and CDR2 is FQNEAQ (reference sequence). In nucleotides, the CDR3 is TGTGCCAGCAGCTCCAGTGTTAAAAACACCATATATTTT. Residues: CASSSSVKNTIYF. The whole variable domain, filled in from reference TRBV7-9 and TRBJ1-3, reads DTGVSQNPRHKITKRGQNVTFRCDPISEHNRLYWYRQTLGQGPEFLTYFQNEAQLEKSRLLSDRFSAERPKGSFSTLEIQRTEQGDSAMYLCASSSSVKNTIYFGEGSWLTVV.

V is TRBV5-8 and J is TRBJ2-5; 7 bases are shared with TRBD1. The ends lost 1 base at V and 5 bases at J; junction bases unmatched: 11. CDR1 and CDR2 from the germline V gene are SGHTS and YDEGEE. The CDR3 runs 16 residues. CDR3 coding DNA: TGTGCCAGCAGCTTGTCCGGGACAGCATGGGAGGAGACCCAGTACTTC. Translation gives CASSLSGTAWEETQYF.

This chain links TRBV25-1 with TRBJ1-6; no reliable D call. Germline lookup yields CDR1 MGHDK and CDR2 SYGVNS. The V end lost 3 bases, the J end lost 9 bases, and 12 bases lay between the germline ends. CDR3 length: 14 amino acids. The CDR3 is CASSDRRDLSPLHF. The CDR3 DNA reads TGTGCCAGCAGTGATAGGAGGGATCTTTCACCCCTCCACTTT.

V usage is TRBV27 and J usage is TRBJ1-2; no clear D gene. This CDR3 comprises 13 residues. Between the trimmed V and J ends, which lost 10 bases and 0 bases, there was a span of 12 bases. CDR1 is MNHEY, CDR2 SMNVEV, per germline (reference sequence). The CDR3 spells CANPQAANYGYTF. CDR3 in DNA: TGTGCCAACCCCCAGGCCGCTAACTATGGCTACACCTTC.

The V call is TRBV5-3, the J call TRBJ1-3, with a weak D call TRBD1 (6 bases). TRBV5-3 is noted as an ORF with a role that remains uncertain. CDR3 size: 15 residues. V was pared by 4 bases and J by 0 bases, with 11 bases between. CDR3 loop: CARSGNRVSGNTIYF. In nucleotides, the CDR3 is TGTGCCAGAAGCGGAAACAGGGTCTCTGGAAACACCATATATTTT.

This sequence joins TRBV19 and TRBJ1-3, with 8 bases identical to TRBD1. In germline, CDR1 is LNHDA, CDR2 SQIVND (reference sequence). The junction had 10 bases not matched to a gene; V was cut back by 4 bases and J by 8 bases. The CDR3 has 15 residues. The CDR3 bases are TGTGCCAGTAGTAGTCTCGGGACAGGAGGTTACACCATATATTTT. Protein: CASSSLGTGGYTIYF.

V and J are TRBV29-1 and TRBJ2-3, with D tentatively TRBD1 (6 bases). V was trimmed by 4 bases and J by 2 bases, leaving 22 bases between them. The CDR3 loop spans 17 amino acids. Germline values: CDR1 SQVTM, CDR2 ANQGSEA. For the CDR3, the DNA is TGCAGCGTTGGTGGCGGGCCAGGGACAACTCTCACAGATACGCAGTATTTT. As protein: CSVGGGPGTTLTDTQYF.

The chain combines TRBV6-2 or TRBV6-3 with TRBJ2-1, with D tentatively TRBD1 (6 bases). Trimming shortened V by 2 bases and J by 4 bases, and 12 bases separated the two germline ends. This CDR3 has 15 amino acids. Germline-derived CDR1 and CDR2 are MNHEY and SVGEGT. The CDR3: CASSYRLGTYNEQFF. The CDR3, as DNA: TGTGCCAGCAGTTACCGATTAGGGACATACAATGAGCAGTTCTTC.

The chain joins TRBV5-4 to TRBJ1-2; TRBD1 matches 9 bases. V lost 3 bases, J lost 3 bases, and 6 bases stayed unmatched. Germline CDR1 is SGHNT and CDR2 is YYREEE (reference sequence). CDR3 length equals 15 residues. Here the CDR3 reads CASSSGTGLDYGYTF. The CDR3 DNA sequence: TGTGCCAGCAGCTCCGGGACAGGGTTGGACTATGGCTACACCTTC.

This clone was recorded a few times. CDR3 sequence: CASSHPGLAGGPRSTDTQYF. The CDR3 coding sequence is TGCGCCAGCAGCCACCCGGGACTAGCGGGGGGGCCTAGGAGCACAGATACGCAGTATTTT. This chain links TRBV4-1 with TRBJ2-3; 16 bases are shared with TRBD2. This CDR3 spans 20 amino acids. Trimming removed 3 bases from V and 0 bases from J; junction bases left unmatched: 9. The germline V gene encodes CDR1 MGHRA and CDR2 YSYEKL.

The V and J genes are TRBV18 and TRBJ1-2; tentatively, D is TRBD1 (5 bases). V gave up 5 bases and J gave up 2 bases, with 21 bases separating them. The CDR3 loop spans 17 amino acids. Germline V lookup: CDR1 KGHSH, CDR2 LQKENI. DNA for the CDR3: TGTGCCAGCTCATCAACAACCGGACCGACAGTCAACTATGGCTACACCTTC. Translation gives CASSSTTGPTVNYGYTF.

This clone was detected once. This sequence joins TRBV6-6 and TRBJ2-6, with D perhaps TRBD1 (5 bases). The CDR3 totals 18 residues. Germline CDR1 reads MNHNY; CDR2 reads SVGAGI (reference sequence). V was clipped by 5 bases and J by 0 bases, with 17 bases between them. DNA of the CDR3: TGTGCCAGCAGTCCCCTACCTGTGACAGACTCTGGGGCCAACGTCCTGACTTTC. Translation gives CASSPLPVTDSGANVLTF.

The rearrangement links TRBV28 to TRBJ2-7; no reliable D call. Per the germline V gene, CDR1 is MDHEN and CDR2 is SYDVKM. V was pared by 8 bases and J by 4 bases, with 9 bases between. CDR3 size: 11 residues. The CDR3: CASQYSYEQYF. CDR3 DNA sequence: TGTGCCAGCCAGTACAGTTACGAGCAGTACTTC.

CDR3 residues: CASSLDFVHVEQYF. DNA of the CDR3: TGTGCCAGCAGCTTAGATTTTGTTCATGTCGAGCAGTACTTC. This sequence joins TRBV7-7 and TRBJ2-7; no reliable D call. V lost 1 base and J lost 6, with 13 bases in between. The germline CDR1 and CDR2 sequences are SSHAT and FNYEAQ (reference sequence). The CDR3 has 14 residues.

This clone showed up just a few times. The chain recombines TRBV6-5 with TRBJ2-7; a possible D gene is TRBD1 (5 bases). The CDR3 is made up of 15 amino acids. Per the germline V gene, CDR1 is MNHEY and CDR2 is SVGAGI. The V end lost 2 bases, the J end lost 2 bases, and 13 bases lay between the germline ends. CDR3 amino acids: CASSYGVGVAYEQYF. The CDR3 DNA follows: TGTGCCAGCAGTTACGGGGTAGGGGTGGCCTACGAGCAGTACTTC.

The chain couples TRBV28 to TRBJ2-3; the match to TRBD1 covers 8 bases. After removal of 5 bases from V and 3 bases from J, the junction contained 7 bases not matched to a gene. This CDR3 comprises 15 residues. The germline CDR1 and CDR2 sequences are MDHEN and SYDVKM. CDR3 in DNA: TGTGCCAGCAGTACCTCGGACAGGGAAACAGATACGCAGTATTTT. Translated: CASSTSDRETDTQYF.